This T cell receptor (beta chain) stems from a study of T cells in Graves' hyperthyroidism and ophthalmopathy. Study-level background: Peripheral blood was acquired at first diagnosis, ahead of any therapy whatsoever.

Diagnosing involved the use of clinical symptoms, serum thyroxine and TRAb, thyroid ultrasound and orbital computed tomography. Per germline, CDR1 DFQATT and CDR2 SNEGSKA (reference sequence). The CDR3 spans 14 residues. With V trimmed by 3 bases and J by 9 bases, 6 bases remained unmatched. TCR beta CDR3 sequences were amplified from RNA transcripts. First-round RT-PCR of the TCR CDR3 relied on the HTBI primer set. TCRdb ran MiXCR on the multiplex PCR reads and lists one entry per CDR3 protein. The table lists fewer than 350,000 distinct CDR3 sequences, around 19% of them singletons. The TCR originated in a man in his fifties with Graves' ophthalmopathy. Input material: blood. The chain employs TRBV20-1 and TRBJ1-6; 9 positions agree with TRBD1. The CDR3 reads CSARDRGGGSPLHF. CDR3 DNA: TGCAGTGCTAGGGACAGGGGTGGTGGTTCACCCCTCCACTTT.